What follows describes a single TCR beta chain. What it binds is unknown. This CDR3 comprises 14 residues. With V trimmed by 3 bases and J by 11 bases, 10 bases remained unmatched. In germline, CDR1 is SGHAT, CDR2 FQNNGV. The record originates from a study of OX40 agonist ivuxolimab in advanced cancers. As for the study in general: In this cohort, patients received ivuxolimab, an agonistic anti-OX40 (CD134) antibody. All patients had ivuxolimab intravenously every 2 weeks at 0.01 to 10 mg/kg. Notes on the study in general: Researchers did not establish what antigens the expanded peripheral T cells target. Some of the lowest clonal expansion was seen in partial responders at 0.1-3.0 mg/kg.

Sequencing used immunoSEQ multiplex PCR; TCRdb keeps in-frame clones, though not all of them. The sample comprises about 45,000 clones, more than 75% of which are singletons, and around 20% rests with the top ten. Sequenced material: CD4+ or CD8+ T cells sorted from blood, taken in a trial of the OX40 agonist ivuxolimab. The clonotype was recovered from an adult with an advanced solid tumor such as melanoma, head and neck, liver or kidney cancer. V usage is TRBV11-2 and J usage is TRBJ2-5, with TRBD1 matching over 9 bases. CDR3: CASSFTGTGYEQYF. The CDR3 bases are TGTGCCAGCAGCTTCACCGGGACAGGGTATGAGCAGTACTTC.